There are many counts of the clone carrying this TCR beta chain. What it binds is unknown. The source of the sample is a study of molecular identifiers for immune sequencing clone quantification. Study findings and constraints: Researchers reportedly could pick up spiked Jurkat TCR RNA from one cell mixed into some 1 million naive cells.

TCRdb ran MiXCR on the PCR reads and lists one entry per CDR3 protein. The sample carries hundreds of thousands of distinct CDR3 sequences, about 25% recorded once. Sorting isolated naive CD8 T cells as CD8+CD4-CCR7+CD45RA+ events. Deletions cut 0 bases from V and 0 bases from J, with 14 bases between. CDR3 length equals 17 residues. Germline CDR1 SQVTM, CDR2 ANQGSEA. The rearrangement links TRBV29-1 to TRBJ2-2; D is ambiguous. Sequenced: naive CD8+ T cells from blood, with Jurkat cell RNA spiked in. Subset denoted: FACS-sorted CD8+CD4-CCR7+CD45RA+ naive T cells. The source of this sequence is a human donor in good health. Some libraries in this study had Jurkat cell RNA spiked in. This chain's CDR3 is CSVEDRRIVANTGELFF. Here the CDR3 DNA reads TGCAGCGTTGAAGATCGGCGGATTGTCGCGAACACCGGGGAGCTGTTTTTT.